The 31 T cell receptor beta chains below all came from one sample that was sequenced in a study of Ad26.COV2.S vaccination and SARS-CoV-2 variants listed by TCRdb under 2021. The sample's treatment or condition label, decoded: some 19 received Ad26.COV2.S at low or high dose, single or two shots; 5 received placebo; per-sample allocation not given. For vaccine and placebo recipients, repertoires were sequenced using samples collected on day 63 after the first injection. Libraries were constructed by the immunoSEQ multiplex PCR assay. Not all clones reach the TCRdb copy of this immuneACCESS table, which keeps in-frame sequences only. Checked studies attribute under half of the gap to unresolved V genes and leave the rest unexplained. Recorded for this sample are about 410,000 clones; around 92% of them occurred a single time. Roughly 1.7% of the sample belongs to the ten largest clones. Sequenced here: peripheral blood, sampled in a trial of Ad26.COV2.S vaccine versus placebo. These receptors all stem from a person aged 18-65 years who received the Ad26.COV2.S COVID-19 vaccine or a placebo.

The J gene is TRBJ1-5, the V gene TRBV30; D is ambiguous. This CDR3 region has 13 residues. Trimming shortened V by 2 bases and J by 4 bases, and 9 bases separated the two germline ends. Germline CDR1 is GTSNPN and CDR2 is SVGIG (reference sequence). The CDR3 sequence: CAWSFTRNQPQHF. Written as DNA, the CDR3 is TGTGCCTGGAGTTTCACAAGAAATCAGCCCCAGCATTTT.

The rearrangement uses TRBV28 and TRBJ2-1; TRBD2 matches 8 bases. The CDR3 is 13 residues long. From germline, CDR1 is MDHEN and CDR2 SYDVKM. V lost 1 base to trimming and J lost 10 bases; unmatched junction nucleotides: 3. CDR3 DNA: TGTGCCAGCAGTTTATTAATAGCGGGGGAGCAGTTCTTC. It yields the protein CASSLLIAGEQFF.

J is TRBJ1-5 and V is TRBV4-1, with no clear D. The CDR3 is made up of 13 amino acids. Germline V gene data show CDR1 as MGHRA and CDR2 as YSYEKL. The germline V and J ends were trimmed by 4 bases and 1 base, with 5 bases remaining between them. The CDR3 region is CASSRESNQPQHF. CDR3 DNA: TGCGCCAGCAGCCGTGAGAGCAATCAGCCCCAGCATTTT.

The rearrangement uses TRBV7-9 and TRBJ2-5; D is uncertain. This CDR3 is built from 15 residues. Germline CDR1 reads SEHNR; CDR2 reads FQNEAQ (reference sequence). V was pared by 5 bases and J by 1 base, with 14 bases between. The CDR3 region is CASSVQRGFQETQYF. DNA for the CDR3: TGTGCCAGCAGCGTCCAGCGAGGATTCCAAGAGACCCAGTACTTC.

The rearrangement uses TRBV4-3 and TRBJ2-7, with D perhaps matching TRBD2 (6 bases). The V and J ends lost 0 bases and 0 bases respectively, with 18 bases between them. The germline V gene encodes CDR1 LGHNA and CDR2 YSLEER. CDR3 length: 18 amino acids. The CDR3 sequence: CASSQDIVRDFLSYEQYF. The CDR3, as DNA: TGCGCCAGCAGCCAAGATATTGTAAGGGACTTCCTCTCCTACGAGCAGTACTTC.

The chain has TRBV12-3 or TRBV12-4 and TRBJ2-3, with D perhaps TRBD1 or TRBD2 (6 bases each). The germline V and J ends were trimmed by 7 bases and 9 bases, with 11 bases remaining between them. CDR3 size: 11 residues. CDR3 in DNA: TGTGCCAGCACTGGGGGGCTCACGCAGTATTTT. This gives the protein CASTGGLTQYF.

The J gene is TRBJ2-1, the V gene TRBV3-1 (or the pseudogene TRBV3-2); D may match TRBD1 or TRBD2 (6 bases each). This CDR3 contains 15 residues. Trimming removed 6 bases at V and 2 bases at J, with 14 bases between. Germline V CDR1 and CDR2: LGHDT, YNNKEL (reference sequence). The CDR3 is CASSHWGAAYNEQFF. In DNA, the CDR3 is TGTGCCAGCAGTCATTGGGGGGCGGCCTACAATGAGCAGTTCTTC.

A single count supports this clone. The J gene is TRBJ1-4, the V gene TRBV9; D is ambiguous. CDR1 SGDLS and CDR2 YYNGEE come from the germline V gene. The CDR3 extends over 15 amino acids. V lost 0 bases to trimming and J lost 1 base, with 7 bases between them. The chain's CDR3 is CASSVGEVTNEKLFF. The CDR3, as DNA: TGTGCCAGCAGCGTAGGGGAGGTAACTAATGAAAAACTGTTTTTT.

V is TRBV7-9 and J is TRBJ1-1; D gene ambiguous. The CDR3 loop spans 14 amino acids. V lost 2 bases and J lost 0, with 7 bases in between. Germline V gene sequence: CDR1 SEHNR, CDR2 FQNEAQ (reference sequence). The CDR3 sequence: CASSLHTLNTEAFF. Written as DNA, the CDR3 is TGTGCCAGCAGCTTACACACCCTGAACACTGAAGCTTTCTTT. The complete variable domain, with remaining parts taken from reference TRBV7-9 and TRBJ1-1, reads DTGVSQNPRHKITKRGQNVTFRCDPISEHNRLYWYRQTLGQGPEFLTYFQNEAQLEKSRLLSDRFSAERPKGSFSTLEIQRTEQGDSAMYLCASSLHTLNTEAFFGQGTRLTVV.

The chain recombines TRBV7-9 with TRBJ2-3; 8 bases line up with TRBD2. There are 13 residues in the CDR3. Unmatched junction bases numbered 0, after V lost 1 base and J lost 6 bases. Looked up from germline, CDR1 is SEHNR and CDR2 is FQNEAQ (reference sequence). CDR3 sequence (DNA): TGTGCCAGCAGCTTAGTAGCGGGGGATACGCAGTATTTT. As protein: CASSLVAGDTQYF.

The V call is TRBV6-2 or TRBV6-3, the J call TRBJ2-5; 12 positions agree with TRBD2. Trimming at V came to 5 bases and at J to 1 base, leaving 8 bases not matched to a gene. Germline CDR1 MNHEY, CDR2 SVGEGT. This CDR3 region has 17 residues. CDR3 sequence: CASSVGLAGSIQETQYF. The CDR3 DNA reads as TGTGCCAGCAGTGTAGGACTAGCGGGGTCTATCCAAGAGACCCAGTACTTC.

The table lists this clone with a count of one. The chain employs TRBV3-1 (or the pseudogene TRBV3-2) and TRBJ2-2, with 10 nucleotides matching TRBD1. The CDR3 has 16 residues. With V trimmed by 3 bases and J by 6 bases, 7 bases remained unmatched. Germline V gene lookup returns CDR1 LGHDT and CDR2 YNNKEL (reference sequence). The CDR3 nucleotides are TGTGCCAGCAGCCAGATCGGACAGGGGGTGGCCGGGGAGCTGTTTTTT. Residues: CASSQIGQGVAGELFF.

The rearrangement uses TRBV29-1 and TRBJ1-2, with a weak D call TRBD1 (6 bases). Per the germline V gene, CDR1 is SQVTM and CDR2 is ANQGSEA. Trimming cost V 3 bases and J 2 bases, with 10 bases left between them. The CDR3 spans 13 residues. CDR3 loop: CSVDITGNYGYTF. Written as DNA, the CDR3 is TGCAGCGTTGACATTACAGGGAACTATGGCTACACCTTC.

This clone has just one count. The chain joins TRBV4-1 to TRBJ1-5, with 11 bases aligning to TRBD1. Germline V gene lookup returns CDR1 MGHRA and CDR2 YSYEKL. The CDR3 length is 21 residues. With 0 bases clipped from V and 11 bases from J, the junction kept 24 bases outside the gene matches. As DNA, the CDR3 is TGCGCCAGCAGCCAAGACGACCCGCCATACCAGAAGGACAGGGGGCTCCCGGCCCAGCATTTT. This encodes CASSQDDPPYQKDRGLPAQHF.

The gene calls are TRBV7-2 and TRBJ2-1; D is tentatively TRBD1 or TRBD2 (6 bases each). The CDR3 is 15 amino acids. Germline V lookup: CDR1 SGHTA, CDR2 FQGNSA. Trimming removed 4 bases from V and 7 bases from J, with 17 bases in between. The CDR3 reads CASSSDGRGLNEQFF. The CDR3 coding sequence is TGTGCCAGCAGCTCCGACGGCAGGGGACTGAATGAGCAGTTCTTC.

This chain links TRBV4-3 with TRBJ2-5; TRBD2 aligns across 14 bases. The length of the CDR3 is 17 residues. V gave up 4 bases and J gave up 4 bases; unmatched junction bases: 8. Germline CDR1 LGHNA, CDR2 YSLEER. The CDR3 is CASSPKRLAGGGETQYF. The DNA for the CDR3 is TGCGCCAGCAGCCCAAAGCGACTAGCGGGGGGGGGAGAGACCCAGTACTTC.

CDR3 nucleotides: TGTTCGGCGACCCCACAGGGGGCTACGTACGAGCAGTACTTC. The encoded protein is CSATPQGATYEQYF. The genes are TRBV30 and TRBJ2-7, with 9 bases fitting TRBD1. Germline V gene sequence: CDR1 GTSNPN, CDR2 SVGIG (reference sequence). The CDR3 spans 14 residues.

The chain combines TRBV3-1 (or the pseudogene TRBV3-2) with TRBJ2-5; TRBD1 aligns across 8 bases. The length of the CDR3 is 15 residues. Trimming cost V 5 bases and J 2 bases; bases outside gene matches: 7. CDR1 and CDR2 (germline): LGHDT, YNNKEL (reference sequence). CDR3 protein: CASSSLGQEQETQYF. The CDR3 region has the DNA TGTGCCAGCAGCTCCCTGGGACAGGAACAAGAGACCCAGTACTTC.

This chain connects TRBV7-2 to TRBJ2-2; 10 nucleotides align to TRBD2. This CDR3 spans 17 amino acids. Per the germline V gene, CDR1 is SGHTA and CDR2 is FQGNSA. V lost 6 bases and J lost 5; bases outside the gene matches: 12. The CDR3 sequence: CASRYTAGGRLTGELFF. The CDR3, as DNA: TGTGCCAGCAGATACACAGCGGGGGGGCGACTAACCGGGGAGCTGTTTTTT.

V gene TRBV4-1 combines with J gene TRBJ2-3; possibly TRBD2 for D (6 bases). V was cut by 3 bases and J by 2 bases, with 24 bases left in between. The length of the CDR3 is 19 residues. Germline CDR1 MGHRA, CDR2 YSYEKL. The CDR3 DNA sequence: TGCGCCAGCAGCCAGGAAGGGGCGGGGCAGCCCCAAGTCACAGATACGCAGTATTTT. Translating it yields CASSQEGAGQPQVTDTQYF.

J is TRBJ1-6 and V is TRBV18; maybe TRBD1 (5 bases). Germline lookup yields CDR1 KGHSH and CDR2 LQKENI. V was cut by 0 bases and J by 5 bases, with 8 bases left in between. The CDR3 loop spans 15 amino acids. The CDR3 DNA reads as TGTGCCAGCTCACCACCGGGACGCAATAATTCACCCCTCCACTTT. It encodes CASSPPGRNNSPLHF.

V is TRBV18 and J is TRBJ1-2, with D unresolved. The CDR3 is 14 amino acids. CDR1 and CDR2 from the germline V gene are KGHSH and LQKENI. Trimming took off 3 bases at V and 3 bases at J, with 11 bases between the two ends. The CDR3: CASSPPGRDYGYTF. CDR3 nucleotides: TGTGCCAGCTCACCTCCCGGACGGGACTATGGCTACACCTTC.

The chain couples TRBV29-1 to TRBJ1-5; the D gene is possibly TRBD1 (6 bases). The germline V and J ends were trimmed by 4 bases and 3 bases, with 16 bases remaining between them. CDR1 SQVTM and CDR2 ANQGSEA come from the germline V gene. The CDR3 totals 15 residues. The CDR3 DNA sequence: TGCAGCGTTGTCGGGGGCGAAGGCTTCAATCAGCCCCAGCATTTT. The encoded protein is CSVVGGEGFNQPQHF. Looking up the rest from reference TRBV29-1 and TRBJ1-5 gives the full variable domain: SAVISQKPSRDICQRGTSLTIQCQVDSQVTMMFWYRQQPGQSLTLIATANQGSEATYESGFVIDKFPISRPNLTFSTLTVSNMSPEDSSIYLCSVVGGEGFNQPQHFGDGTRLSIL.

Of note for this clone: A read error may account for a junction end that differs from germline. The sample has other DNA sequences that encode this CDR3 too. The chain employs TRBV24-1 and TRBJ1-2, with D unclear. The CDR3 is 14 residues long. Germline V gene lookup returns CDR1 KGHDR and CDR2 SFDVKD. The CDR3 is CATSDLQSSSGYTF. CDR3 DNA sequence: TGTGCCACCAGTGATTTGCAGTCTTCGAGTGGCTACACTTTC.

CDR3 loop: CASSQRDRVNTEAFF. The CDR3 nucleotides are TGCGCCAGCAGCCAAAGGGACAGGGTGAACACTGAAGCTTTCTTT. The chain carries TRBV4-3 and TRBJ1-1, with TRBD1 matching 9 bases. The V and J ends lost 2 bases and 0 bases, in that order; junction bases with no gene match: 1. CDR1 LGHNA and CDR2 YSLEER come from the germline V gene. The CDR3 is 15 amino acids.

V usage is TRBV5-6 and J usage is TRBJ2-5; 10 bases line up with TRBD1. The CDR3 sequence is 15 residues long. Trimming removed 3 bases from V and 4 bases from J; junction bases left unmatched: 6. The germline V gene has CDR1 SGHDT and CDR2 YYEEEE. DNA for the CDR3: TGTGCCAGCAGCTCGGGACAGGGGATCGGAGAGACCCAGTACTTC. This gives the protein CASSSGQGIGETQYF.

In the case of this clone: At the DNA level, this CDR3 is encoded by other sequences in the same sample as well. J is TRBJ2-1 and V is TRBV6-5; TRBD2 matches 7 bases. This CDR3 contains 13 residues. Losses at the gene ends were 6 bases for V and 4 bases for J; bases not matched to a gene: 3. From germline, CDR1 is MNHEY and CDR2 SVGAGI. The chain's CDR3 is CASSGGIYNEQFF. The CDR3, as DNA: TGTGCCAGCAGCGGGGGGATTTACAATGAGCAGTTCTTC.

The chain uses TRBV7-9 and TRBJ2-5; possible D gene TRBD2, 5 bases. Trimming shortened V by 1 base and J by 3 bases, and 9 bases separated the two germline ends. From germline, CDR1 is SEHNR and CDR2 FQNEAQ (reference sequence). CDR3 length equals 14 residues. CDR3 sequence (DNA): TGTGCCAGCAGCTTAGTAACTAGTAAAGAGACCCAGTACTTC. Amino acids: CASSLVTSKETQYF.

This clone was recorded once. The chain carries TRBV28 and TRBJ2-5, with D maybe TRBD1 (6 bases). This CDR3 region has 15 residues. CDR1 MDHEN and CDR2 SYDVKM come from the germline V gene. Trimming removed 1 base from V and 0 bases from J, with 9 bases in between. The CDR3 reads CASSLYQGYQETQYF. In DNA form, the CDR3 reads TGTGCCAGCAGTTTATACCAGGGGTACCAAGAGACCCAGTACTTC. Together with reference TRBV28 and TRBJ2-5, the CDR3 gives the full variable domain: DVKVTQSSRYLVKRTGEKVFLECVQDMDHENMFWYRQDPGLGLRLIYFSYDVKMKEKGDIPEGYSVSREKKERFSLILESASTNQTSMYLCASSLYQGYQETQYFGPGTRLLVL.

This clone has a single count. The CDR3 reads CASSLHRDSQNNEQFF. DNA of the CDR3: TGTGCCAGCTCCCTACACCGGGACAGTCAGAACAATGAGCAGTTCTTC. This chain uses TRBV18 with TRBJ2-1; 7 bases are shared with TRBD1. The CDR3 runs 16 residues. V gave up 6 bases and J gave up 5 bases; unmatched junction bases: 13. Germline V gives CDR1 KGHSH, CDR2 LQKENI.

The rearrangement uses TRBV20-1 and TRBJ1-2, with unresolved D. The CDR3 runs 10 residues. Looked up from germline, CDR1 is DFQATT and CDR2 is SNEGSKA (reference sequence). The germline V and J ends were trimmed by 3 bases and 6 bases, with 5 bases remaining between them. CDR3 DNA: TGCAGTGCTAGTTCGAATGGCTACACCTTC. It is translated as CSASSNGYTF.